This entry lists 24 T cell receptor beta chains sequenced from one sample in a study of T-cell reconstitution after alpha-beta-depleted transplantation in children. Unique molecular identifiers were used to barcode this TCRbeta library. MiXCR, applied by TCRdb to the PCR reads, yields one record per CDR3 protein. In the table there are 610,000 or so distinct CDR3 sequences, 25% to 30% of which are singletons. The source was PBMCs, collected before TCRalphabeta/CD19-depleted stem cell transplant. The receptors derive from a boy younger than two with Wiskott-Aldrich syndrome, due to receive a stem cell transplant.

This sequence joins TRBV20-1 and TRBJ1-5; D unresolved. This CDR3 comprises 14 residues. Germline CDR1 DFQATT, CDR2 SNEGSKA (reference sequence). V was cut by 0 bases and J by 0 bases, with 6 bases left in between. DNA for the CDR3: TGCAGTGCTAGAGACCAGTATAGCAATCAGCCCCAGCATTTT. It is translated as CSARDQYSNQPQHF.

This CDR3 is CSARDQRGWGGRAYEQYF. Here the CDR3 DNA reads TGCAGTGCTAGAGATCAACGAGGCTGGGGCGGGAGGGCCTACGAGCAGTACTTC. The J gene is TRBJ2-7, the V gene TRBV20-1; 9 bases align to TRBD2. Germline loops: CDR1 DFQATT, CDR2 SNEGSKA (reference sequence). CDR3 length: 18 amino acids. J was trimmed by 2 bases and V by 0 bases; bases with no gene match: 14.

The V gene is TRBV20-1, the J gene TRBJ2-5; D call uncertain. The CDR3 is 14 residues long. CDR1 is DFQATT, CDR2 SNEGSKA, per germline (reference sequence). The V gene lost 1 base and the J gene lost 3 bases, with 12 bases spanning the gap. The CDR3 DNA sequence: TGCAGTGCTAGAGGGCCGGGTCCTAAAGAGACCCAGTACTTC. It encodes CSARGPGPKETQYF.

This chain joins TRBV30 and TRBJ1-6; D might be TRBD1 (6 bases). The germline CDR1 and CDR2 sequences are GTSNPN and SVGIG (reference sequence). Trimming took 3 bases from V and 10 from J, leaving 13 bases between them. This CDR3 is 13 amino acids long. The CDR3 coding sequence is TGTGCCTGGAGGGCGGACAGTTTCTCACCCCTCCACTTT. It codes for CAWRADSFSPLHF.

This clonotype was seen a handful of times. The chain carries TRBV15 and TRBJ2-7, with D uncertain. Germline V gene lookup returns CDR1 LNHNV and CDR2 YYDKDF (reference sequence). Trimming left V 0 bases short and J 9 bases short, with 9 bases between. This CDR3 spans 12 amino acids. The CDR3 loop is CATSREGRGQYF. CDR3 in DNA: TGTGCCACCAGCAGAGAAGGGCGTGGGCAGTACTTC.

V usage is TRBV6-1 and J usage is TRBJ1-2; D perhaps matches TRBD1 (6 bases). CDR3 size: 14 residues. Germline-derived CDR1 and CDR2 are MNHNS and SASEGT. Trimming removed 4 bases from V and 4 bases from J, with 13 bases in between. CDR3 region: CASSVTAGAYGYTF. CDR3 DNA sequence: TGTGCCAGCAGTGTCACCGCGGGGGCCTATGGCTACACCTTC.

This chain links TRBV5-1 with TRBJ2-1, with D perhaps TRBD2 (7 bases). Looked up from germline, CDR1 is SGHRS and CDR2 is YFSETQ. Trimming removed 5 bases from V and 5 bases from J, with 14 bases in between. CDR3 length equals 14 residues. CDR3 protein: CASRRSGTNNEQFF. CDR3 nucleotide sequence: TGCGCCAGCAGGCGGAGCGGGACAAACAATGAGCAGTTCTTC.

This clonotype was recorded a few times. The chain combines TRBV3-1 with TRBJ2-3, with no clear D. V was clipped by 1 base and J by 4 bases, with 12 bases between them. Germline values: CDR1 LGHDT, CDR2 YNNKEL (reference sequence). The CDR3 length is 15 residues. Written as DNA, the CDR3 is TGTGCCAGCAGCCAAGGATGGGCCGGCTCAGATACGCAGTATTTT. Translation gives CASSQGWAGSDTQYF.

Ten or more counts support this clonotype. The V call is TRBV7-6, the J call TRBJ2-7; tentatively, D is TRBD2 (6 bases). Per germline, CDR1 SGHVS and CDR2 FNYEAQ. This CDR3 comprises 15 residues. Trimming pared 3 bases from V and 0 bases from J, leaving 12 bases between. CDR3 protein: CASSFGTDSSYEQYF. In DNA, the CDR3 is TGTGCCAGCAGCTTTGGGACTGATAGCTCCTACGAGCAGTACTTC.

This clonotype was seen more than once but under ten times. The gene calls are TRBV7-9 and TRBJ2-2; D is ambiguous. V lost 3 bases, J lost 6 bases, and 8 bases lay in between. Germline V gene lookup returns CDR1 SEHNR and CDR2 FQNEAQ (reference sequence). There are 13 residues in the CDR3. CDR3 protein: CASSFISAGELFF. For the CDR3, the DNA is TGTGCCAGCAGCTTTATATCCGCCGGGGAGCTGTTTTTT.

This chain joins TRBV29-1 and TRBJ1-2, with 10 bases aligning to TRBD1. V dropped 3 bases and J dropped 4; count of bases not matched to a gene: 2. Germline CDR1 and CDR2: SQVTM and ANQGSEA. The CDR3 contains 13 residues. The CDR3 DNA is TGCAGCGTTGACCGGGACAGGGGCTATGGCTACACCTTC. This translates into CSVDRDRGYGYTF.

This clonotype was recorded a few times. V usage is TRBV5-6 and J usage is TRBJ2-3; 9 bases are shared with TRBD1. This CDR3 is 15 amino acids long. The J segment lost 5 bases and the V segment lost 0 bases, leaving 4 bases of the junction unmatched. CDR1 is SGHDT, CDR2 YYEEEE, per germline. The chain's CDR3 is CASSLVTGGIDTQYF. Written as DNA, the CDR3 is TGTGCCAGCAGCTTGGTGACAGGGGGGATAGATACGCAGTATTTT.

This clonotype was found a few times. This rearrangement joins TRBV5-1 to TRBJ2-3, with 15 bases aligning to TRBD2. Trimming removed 4 bases from V and 2 bases from J; junction bases left unmatched: 8. Germline V gene lookup returns CDR1 SGHRS and CDR2 YFSETQ. CDR3 length equals 18 residues. The CDR3 nucleotides read TGCGCCAGCAGCCACGGACTAGCGGGAGGGCATTCCACAGATACGCAGTATTTT. Translating it yields CASSHGLAGGHSTDTQYF.

This clonotype was counted between two and nine times. The chain couples TRBV25-1 to TRBJ1-2; D call uncertain. The CDR3 extends over 14 amino acids. Trimming pared 1 base from V and 6 bases from J, leaving 12 bases between. CDR1 MGHDK and CDR2 SYGVNS come from the germline V gene. The CDR3 spells CASSESGIIHGYTF. CDR3 in DNA: TGTGCCAGCAGTGAATCCGGGATTATTCATGGCTACACCTTC.

This clonotype was detected a few times. This chain connects TRBV7-9 to TRBJ2-1; a possible D gene is TRBD2 (6 bases). The germline gives CDR1 SEHNR, CDR2 FQNEAQ (reference sequence). V was shortened by 3 bases and J by 4 bases, with 10 bases between the two germline ends. The CDR3 covers 14 residues. CDR3 sequence: CASSFLGLYNEQFF. The CDR3 DNA reads TGTGCCAGCAGCTTCCTCGGACTATACAATGAGCAGTTCTTC. The whole variable domain, filled in from reference TRBV7-9 and TRBJ2-1, reads DTGVSQNPRHKITKRGQNVTFRCDPISEHNRLYWYRQTLGQGPEFLTYFQNEAQLEKSRLLSDRFSAERPKGSFSTLEIQRTEQGDSAMYLCASSFLGLYNEQFFGPGTRLTVL.

This clonotype was observed a few times. CDR3 loop: CASSLDGVGYNEQFF. For the CDR3, the DNA is TGTGCCAGCAGCTTGGACGGGGTTGGATACAATGAGCAGTTCTTC. The chain combines TRBV5-5 with TRBJ2-1; the D gene is possibly TRBD2 (5 bases). Trimming pared 0 bases from V and 4 bases from J, leaving 11 bases between. The CDR3 loop spans 15 amino acids. Germline V gene data show CDR1 as SGHKS and CDR2 as YYEKEE (reference sequence).

The V call is TRBV7-9, the J call TRBJ1-1, with D tentatively TRBD1 (5 bases). CDR3 length equals 14 residues. Germline CDR1 reads SEHNR; CDR2 reads FQNEAQ (reference sequence). V was cut by 3 bases and J by 3 bases, with 11 bases left in between. As DNA, the CDR3 is TGTGCCAGCAGCTTGCCCCGGGACCACACTGAAGCTTTCTTT. It codes for CASSLPRDHTEAFF.

The V gene is TRBV20-1, the J gene TRBJ2-5; TRBD2 agrees at 9 bases. V was pared by 1 base and J by 2 bases, with 8 bases of the junction left unmatched. In germline, CDR1 is DFQATT, CDR2 SNEGSKA (reference sequence). This CDR3 contains 16 residues. For the CDR3, the DNA is TGCAGTGCTAGAGGTTCCGGGACTAGCAGACAAGAGACCCAGTACTTC. This gives the protein CSARGSGTSRQETQYF.

The chain carries TRBV5-1 and TRBJ2-1, with TRBD1 as a possible D gene (6 bases). The CDR3 has 15 residues. Trimming pared 1 base from V and 7 bases from J, leaving 15 bases between. Germline V lookup: CDR1 SGHRS, CDR2 YFSETQ. CDR3 protein: CASSLPRTVLNEQFF. The CDR3 DNA reads as TGCGCCAGCAGCTTGCCCCGGACAGTGTTGAATGAGCAGTTCTTC.

DNA for the CDR3: TGTGCCAGCAGTTTGTTCCCGGGACTAGCGGGAGGCGGATCCACCGGGGAGCTGTTTTTT. It encodes CASSLFPGLAGGGSTGELFF. The rearrangement links TRBV27 to TRBJ2-2; TRBD2 matches 15 bases. The germline V gene has CDR1 MNHEY and CDR2 SMNVEV (reference sequence). CDR3 length equals 20 residues. V was pared by 3 bases and J by 4 bases, with 12 bases of the junction left unmatched.

The chain links TRBV10-3 to TRBJ2-5; 9 positions match TRBD2. Per the germline V gene, CDR1 is ENHRY and CDR2 is SYGVKD. Germline trimming cut 2 bases from V and 1 base from J; bases unmatched to any gene: 5. This CDR3 spans 16 amino acids. CDR3 residues: CAISETRGGTQETQYF. In DNA, the CDR3 is TGTGCCATCAGTGAGACGCGGGGGGGGACCCAAGAGACCCAGTACTTC.

This clonotype has just a few counts. V and J are TRBV7-2 and TRBJ1-1; 11 bases align to TRBD1. The germline V gene encodes CDR1 SGHTA and CDR2 FQGNSA. V trimming: 6 bases; J trimming: 4 bases; junction bases outside the gene matches: 4. There are 14 residues in the CDR3. The CDR3 loop reads CASRGQGALTEAFF. CDR3 coding DNA: TGTGCCAGCAGAGGACAGGGGGCTCTCACTGAAGCTTTCTTT.

This clonotype was seen a handful of times. The rearrangement uses TRBV30 and TRBJ2-5, with D perhaps matching TRBD2 (6 bases). From germline, CDR1 is GTSNPN and CDR2 SVGIG (reference sequence). The CDR3 covers 11 residues. CDR3 nucleotide sequence: TGTGCGAGAGGAGGGCGGGAGACCCAGTACTTC. This codes for CARGGRETQYF.

The chain is built from TRBV12-3 or TRBV12-4 and TRBJ2-5; TRBD2 matches 10 bases. The CDR3 is 15 residues long. With V trimmed by 4 bases and J by 5 bases, 7 bases remained unmatched. CDR3 residues: CASSYLAGGGETQYF. CDR3 DNA: TGTGCCAGCAGTTACTTAGCGGGAGGAGGGGAGACCCAGTACTTC.